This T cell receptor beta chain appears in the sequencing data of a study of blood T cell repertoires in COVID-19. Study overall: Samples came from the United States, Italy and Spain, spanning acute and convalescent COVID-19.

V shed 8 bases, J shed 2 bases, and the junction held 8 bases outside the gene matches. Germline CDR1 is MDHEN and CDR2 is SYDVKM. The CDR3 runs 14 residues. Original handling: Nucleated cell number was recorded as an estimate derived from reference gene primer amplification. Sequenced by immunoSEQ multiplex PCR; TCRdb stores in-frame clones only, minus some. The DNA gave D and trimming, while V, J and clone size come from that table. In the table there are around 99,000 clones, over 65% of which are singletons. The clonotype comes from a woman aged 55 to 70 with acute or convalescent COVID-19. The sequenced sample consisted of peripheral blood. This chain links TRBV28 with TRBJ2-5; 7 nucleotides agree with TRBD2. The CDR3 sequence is CASARASGQETQYF. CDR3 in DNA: TGTGCCAGCGCTCGGGCTAGCGGACAAGAGACCCAGTACTTC.